This record concerns one TCR beta chain sequence. The antigen is undetermined. The sample comes from a study of CD8+ T cells in alopecia areata. Study-level results: It was observed that many expanded lesional clones persisted in scalp and blood during tofacitinib.

Sample treatment: oral pan-JAK inhibitor, 5-10 mg twice daily. The sequencing template was cDNA reverse transcribed from extracted RNA. The data were produced by immunoSEQ multiplex PCR, yet TCRdb's version contains in-frame clones alone and is incomplete. The table lists roughly 110,000 clones, 50% to 65% of them singletons. V shed 4 bases and J 2 bases; nucleotides not matched to a gene: 2. CDR3 length: 14 amino acids. The germline V gene encodes CDR1 SGDLS and CDR2 YYNGEE. The sequence derives from a human donor with alopecia areata. This rearrangement joins TRBV9 to TRBJ2-7, with 11 bases identical to TRBD2. The source was CD4+ T cells sorted from blood, collected at week 24, from a patient treated with tofacitinib. This CDR3 reads CASSIAGGPYEQYF. DNA of the CDR3: TGTGCCAGCAGCATAGCGGGGGGGCCCTACGAGCAGTACTTC.